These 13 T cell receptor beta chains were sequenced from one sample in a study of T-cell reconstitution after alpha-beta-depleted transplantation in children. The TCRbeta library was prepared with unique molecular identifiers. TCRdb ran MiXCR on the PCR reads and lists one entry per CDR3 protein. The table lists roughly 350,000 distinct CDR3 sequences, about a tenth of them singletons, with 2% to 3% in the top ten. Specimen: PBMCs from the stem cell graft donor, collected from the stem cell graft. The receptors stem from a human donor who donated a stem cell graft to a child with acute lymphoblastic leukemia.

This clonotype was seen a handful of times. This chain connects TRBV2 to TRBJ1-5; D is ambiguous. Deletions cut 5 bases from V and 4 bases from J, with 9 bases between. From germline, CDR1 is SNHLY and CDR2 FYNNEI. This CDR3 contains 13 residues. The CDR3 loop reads CASSPRTNQPQHF. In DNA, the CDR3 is TGTGCCAGCAGTCCACGGACTAATCAGCCCCAGCATTTT.

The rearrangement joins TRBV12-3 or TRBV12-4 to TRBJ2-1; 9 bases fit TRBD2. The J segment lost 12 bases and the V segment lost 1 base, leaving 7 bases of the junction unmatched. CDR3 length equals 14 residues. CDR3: CASSLERGRASQFF. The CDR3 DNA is TGTGCCAGCAGTTTAGAACGCGGGAGGGCTTCGCAGTTCTTC.

CDR3 residues: CASRSITSYEQYF. CDR3 coding DNA: TGTGCCAGCAGATCAATCACTTCCTACGAGCAGTACTTC. The J gene is TRBJ2-7, the V gene TRBV6-2 or TRBV6-3; D call uncertain. V lost 6 bases and J lost 1, with 10 bases in between. The germline V gene encodes CDR1 MNHEY and CDR2 SVGEGT. This CDR3 is 13 amino acids long.

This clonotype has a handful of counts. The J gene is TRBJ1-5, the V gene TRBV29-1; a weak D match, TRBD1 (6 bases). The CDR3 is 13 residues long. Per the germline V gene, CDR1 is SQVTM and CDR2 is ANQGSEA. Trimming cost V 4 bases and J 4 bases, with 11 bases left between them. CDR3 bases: TGCAGCGTTGGGGCAGGGACAAATCAGCCCCAGCATTTT. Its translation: CSVGAGTNQPQHF.

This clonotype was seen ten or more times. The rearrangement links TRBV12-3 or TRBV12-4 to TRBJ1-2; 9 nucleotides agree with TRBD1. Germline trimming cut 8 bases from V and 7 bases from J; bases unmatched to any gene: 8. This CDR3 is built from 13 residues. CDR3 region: CASQRGTGSGYTF. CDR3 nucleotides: TGTGCCAGCCAGCGGGGGACAGGGAGTGGCTACACCTTC.

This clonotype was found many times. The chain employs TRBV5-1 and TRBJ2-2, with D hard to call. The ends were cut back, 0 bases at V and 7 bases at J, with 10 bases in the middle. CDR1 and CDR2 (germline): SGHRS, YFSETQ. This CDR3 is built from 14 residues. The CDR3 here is CASSLDRSVGELFF. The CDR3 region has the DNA TGCGCCAGCAGCTTGGATCGCAGTGTCGGGGAGCTGTTTTTT.

CDR3 loop: CATSRSYGTAQETQYF. The CDR3, as DNA: TGTGCCACCAGCAGGTCCTACGGGACAGCACAAGAGACCCAGTACTTC. This chain uses TRBV15 with TRBJ2-5, with 7 bases matching TRBD1. This CDR3 is 16 amino acids long. Germline CDR1 is LNHNV and CDR2 is YYDKDF (reference sequence). Trimming cost V 3 bases and J 2 bases; bases outside gene matches: 9.

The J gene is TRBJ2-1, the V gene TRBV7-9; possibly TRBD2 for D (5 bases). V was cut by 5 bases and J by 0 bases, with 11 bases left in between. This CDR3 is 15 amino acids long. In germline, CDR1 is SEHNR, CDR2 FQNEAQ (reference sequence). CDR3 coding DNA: TGTGCCAGCAGCACACAGCGGAGCTCCTACAATGAGCAGTTCTTC. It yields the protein CASSTQRSSYNEQFF. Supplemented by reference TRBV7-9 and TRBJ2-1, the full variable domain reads DTGVSQNPRHKITKRGQNVTFRCDPISEHNRLYWYRQTLGQGPEFLTYFQNEAQLEKSRLLSDRFSAERPKGSFSTLEIQRTEQGDSAMYLCASSTQRSSYNEQFFGPGTRLTVL.

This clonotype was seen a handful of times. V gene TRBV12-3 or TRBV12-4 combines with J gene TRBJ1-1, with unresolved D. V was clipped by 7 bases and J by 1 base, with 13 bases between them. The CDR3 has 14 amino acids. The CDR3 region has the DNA TGTGCCAGCACCAAATCCGGGGAGAACACTGAAGCTTTCTTT. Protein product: CASTKSGENTEAFF.

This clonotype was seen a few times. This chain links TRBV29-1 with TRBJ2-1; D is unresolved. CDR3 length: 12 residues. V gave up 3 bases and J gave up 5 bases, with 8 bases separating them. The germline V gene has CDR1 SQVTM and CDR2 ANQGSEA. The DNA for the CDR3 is TGCAGCGTTGATGCAGTCAACAATGAGCAGTTCTTC. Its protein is CSVDAVNNEQFF.

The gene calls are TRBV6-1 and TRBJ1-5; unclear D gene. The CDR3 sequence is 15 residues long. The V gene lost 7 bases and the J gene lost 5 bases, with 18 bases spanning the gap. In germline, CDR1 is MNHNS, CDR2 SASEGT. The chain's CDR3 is CASKESGEVHQPQHF. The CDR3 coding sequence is TGTGCCAGCAAGGAGTCTGGGGAGGTCCATCAGCCCCAGCATTTT.

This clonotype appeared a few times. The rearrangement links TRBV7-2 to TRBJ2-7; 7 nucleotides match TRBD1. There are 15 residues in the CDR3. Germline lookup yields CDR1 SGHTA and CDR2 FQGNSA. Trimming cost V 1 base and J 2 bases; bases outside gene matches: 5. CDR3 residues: CASSLEGQQAYEQYF. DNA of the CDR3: TGTGCCAGCAGCTTAGAGGGACAGCAAGCCTACGAGCAGTACTTC. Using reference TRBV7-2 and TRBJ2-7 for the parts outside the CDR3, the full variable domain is GAGVSQSPSNKVTEKGKDVELRCDPISGHTALYWYRQSLGQGLEFLIYFQGNSAPDKSGLPSDRFSAERTGGSVSTLTIQRTQQEDSAVYLCASSLEGQQAYEQYFGPGTRLTVT.

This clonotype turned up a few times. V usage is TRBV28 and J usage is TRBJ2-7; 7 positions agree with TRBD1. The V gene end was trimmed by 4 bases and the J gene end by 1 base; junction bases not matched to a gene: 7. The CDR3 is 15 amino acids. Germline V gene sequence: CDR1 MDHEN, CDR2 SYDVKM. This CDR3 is CASSSSQGYSYEQYF. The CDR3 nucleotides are TGTGCCAGCAGTTCCTCACAGGGGTATTCCTACGAGCAGTACTTC.